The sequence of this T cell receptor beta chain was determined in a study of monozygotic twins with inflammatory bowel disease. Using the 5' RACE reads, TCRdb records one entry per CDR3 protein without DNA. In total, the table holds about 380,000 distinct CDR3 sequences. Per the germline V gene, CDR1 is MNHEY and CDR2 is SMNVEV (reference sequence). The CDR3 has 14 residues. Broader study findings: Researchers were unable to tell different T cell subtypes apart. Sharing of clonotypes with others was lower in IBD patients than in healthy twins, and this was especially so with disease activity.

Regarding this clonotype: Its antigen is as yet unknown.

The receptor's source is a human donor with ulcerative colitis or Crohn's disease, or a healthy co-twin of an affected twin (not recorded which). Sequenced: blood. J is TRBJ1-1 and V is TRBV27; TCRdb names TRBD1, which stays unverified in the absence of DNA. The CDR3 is CASSLTGAGTEAFF.